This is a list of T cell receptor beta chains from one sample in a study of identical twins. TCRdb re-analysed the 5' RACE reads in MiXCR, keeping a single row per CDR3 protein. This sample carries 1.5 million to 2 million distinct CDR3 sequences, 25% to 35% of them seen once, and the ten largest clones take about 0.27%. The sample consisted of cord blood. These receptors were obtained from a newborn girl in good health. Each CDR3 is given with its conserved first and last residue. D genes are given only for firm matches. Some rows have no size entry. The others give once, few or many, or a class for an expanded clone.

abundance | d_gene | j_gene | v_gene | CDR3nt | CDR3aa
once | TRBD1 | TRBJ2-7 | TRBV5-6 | TGTGCCAGCAGCTTGGTCAGACAGGGTAAATACAATGAGCAGTACTTC | CASSLVRQGKYNEQYF
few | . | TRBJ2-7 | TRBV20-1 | TGCAGTGCTAGAGACCGACTGGGGGGCTCCTACGAGCAGTACTTC | CSARDRLGGSYEQYF
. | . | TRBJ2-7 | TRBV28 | TGTGCCAGCAGTTTAATCGGGATCGGGGCCTACGAGCAGTACTTC | CASSLIGIGAYEQYF
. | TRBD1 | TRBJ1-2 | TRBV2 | TGTGCCACCGACAGGGAGGGAGCCTATGGCTACACCTTC | CATDREGAYGYTF
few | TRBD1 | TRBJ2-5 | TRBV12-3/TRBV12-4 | TGTGCCAGCACTAGAGGACAGGGGAATGAGCAGTACTTC | CASTRGQGNEQYF
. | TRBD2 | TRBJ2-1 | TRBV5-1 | TGCGCCAGCCAGACTAGCGGGGGGAGCTCCTACAATGAGCAGTTCTTC | CASQTSGGSSYNEQFF
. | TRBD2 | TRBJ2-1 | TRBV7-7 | TGTGCTAGCAGCTTAGCCGGGAGGGCCGATGAGCAGTTCTTC | CASSLAGRADEQFF
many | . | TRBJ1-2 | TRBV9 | TGTGCCAGCAGCGTAACAGGGATGGGCTATGGCTACACCTTC | CASSVTGMGYGYTF
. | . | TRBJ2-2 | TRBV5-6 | TGTGCCAGCAGCTTGTTCCCCACCGGGGAGCTGTTTTTT | CASSLFPTGELFF
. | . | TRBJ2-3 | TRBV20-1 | TGCAGTGCTAGAGACGACTACTATAGCACAGATACGCAGTATTTT | CSARDDYYSTDTQYF
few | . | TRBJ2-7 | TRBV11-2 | TGTGCCAGCAGCCCCCGCTTTTGGACTCCTACCTACGAGCAGTACTTC | CASSPRFWTPTYEQYF
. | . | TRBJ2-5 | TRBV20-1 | TGCAGTGCTAGAGTGTTGACTAGTCCTCAAGAGACCCAGTACTTC | CSARVLTSPQETQYF
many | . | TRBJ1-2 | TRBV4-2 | TGTGCCAGCAGCCAAGATATGGGGGTGTCAGTAGCTAACTATGGCTACACCTTC | CASSQDMGVSVANYGYTF
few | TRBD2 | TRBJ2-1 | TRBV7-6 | TGTGCCAGCAGCACCACTAGCGGGAGATCAAATGAGCAGTTCTTC | CASSTTSGRSNEQFF
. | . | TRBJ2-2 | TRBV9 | TGTGCCAGCAGCCGTAGACTACCCACCGGGGAGCTGTTTTTT | CASSRRLPTGELFF
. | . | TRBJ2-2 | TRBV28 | TGTGCCAGTTGCGAGCATTCGAACACCGGGGAGCTGTTTTTT | CASCEHSNTGELFF
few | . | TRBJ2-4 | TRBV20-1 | TGCAGTGCCAGCCAACCAATACGAGCCAAAAACATTCAGTACTTC | CSASQPIRAKNIQYF
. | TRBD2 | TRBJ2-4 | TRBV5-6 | TGTGCCAGCAGCCCAAGCGGGGGGGCCTACATTCAGTACTTC | CASSPSGGAYIQYF